The 21 T cell receptor beta chains below all came from one sample that was sequenced in a study of cytomegalovirus exposure and HLA in healthy donors. This PCR relied on a set of 60 Vbeta primers and 13 Jbeta primers. Sequencing used immunoSEQ multiplex PCR; TCRdb keeps in-frame clones, though not all of them. This sample carries 130,000 to 150,000 clones, more than 75% of them seen once, and the ten largest clones take about 2.4%. The source material was PBMCs. These receptors came from a woman between 18 and 30 years old in good health and CMV-seropositive.

This CDR3 is CASSIEGSRDRTNYGYTF. The CDR3 DNA follows: TGTGCCAGTAGTATAGAGGGCAGTAGGGACAGAACTAACTATGGCTACACCTTC. This sequence joins TRBV19 and TRBJ1-2, with 7 bases that match TRBD1. Looked up from germline, CDR1 is LNHDA and CDR2 is SQIVND (reference sequence). The CDR3 extends over 18 amino acids. The ends lost 0 bases at V and 0 bases at J; junction bases unmatched: 10.

This clone was recorded a few times. The rearrangement joins TRBV19 to TRBJ1-2; D is uncertain. There are 15 residues in the CDR3. Trimming pared 6 bases from V and 4 bases from J, leaving 18 bases between. Per germline, CDR1 LNHDA and CDR2 SQIVND (reference sequence). The CDR3, as DNA: TGTGCCAGTAGAGATTCTGGCTTGGAGCTCTATGGCTACACCTTC. Translation gives CASRDSGLELYGYTF.

This clone was picked up a small number of times. This chain uses TRBV19 with TRBJ2-1; 8 bases match TRBD1. The V gene end was trimmed by 6 bases and the J gene end by 3 bases; junction bases not matched to a gene: 7. The CDR3 is 15 amino acids. Germline V gene lookup returns CDR1 LNHDA and CDR2 SQIVND (reference sequence). Written as DNA, the CDR3 is TGTGCCAGTAGCCAAGACAGGGGATTCTACAATGAGCAGTTCTTC. Translating it yields CASSQDRGFYNEQFF.

The chain couples TRBV5-1 to TRBJ1-3; TRBD1 matches at 8 bases. The V segment lost 4 bases and the J segment 0 bases; nucleotides outside the gene matches: 3. Per the germline V gene, CDR1 is SGHRS and CDR2 is YFSETQ. This CDR3 contains 15 residues. Written as DNA, the CDR3 is TGCGCCAGCAGCATAGACAGGGGCTCTGGAAACACCATATATTTT. It encodes CASSIDRGSGNTIYF.

The table lists this clone with a few counts. The V and J genes are TRBV15 and TRBJ2-1; no clear D gene. The CDR3 has 14 amino acids. CDR1 LNHNV and CDR2 YYDKDF come from the germline V gene (reference sequence). V was shortened by 8 bases and J by 8 bases, with 19 bases between the two germline ends. The CDR3 DNA sequence: TGTGCCACCTCCGGCGGATTACGAGAGGATGAGCAGTTCTTC. Its translation: CATSGGLREDEQFF. Looking up the rest from reference TRBV15 and TRBJ2-1 gives the full variable domain: DAMVIQNPRYQVTQFGKPVTLSCSQTLNHNVMYWYQQKSSQAPKLLFHYYDKDFNNEADTPDNFQSRRPNTSFCFLDIRSPGLGDTAMYLCATSGGLREDEQFFGPGTRLTVL.

This chain uses TRBV7-2 with TRBJ1-2, with TRBD1 matching 9 bases. This CDR3 region has 15 residues. V was clipped by 4 bases and J by 7 bases; unmatched bases: 10. Germline assignment: CDR1 SGHTA and CDR2 FQGNSA. The DNA of the CDR3 is TGTGCCAGCAGCTCTGACGGGACAGGGTTTCGTGGCTACACCTTC. Residues: CASSSDGTGFRGYTF.

The genes are TRBV5-1 and TRBJ2-7; 11 bases align to TRBD1. Per the germline V gene, CDR1 is SGHRS and CDR2 is YFSETQ. This CDR3 contains 16 residues. V lost 3 bases, J lost 1 base, and 6 bases stayed unmatched. The DNA for the CDR3 is TGCGCCAGCAGCTCCCACGGACAGGGGGCATCCTACGAGCAGTACTTC. This sequence encodes CASSSHGQGASYEQYF.

This chain links TRBV19 with TRBJ2-1; 11 nucleotides align to TRBD2. The CDR3 is made up of 14 amino acids. Germline V gives CDR1 LNHDA, CDR2 SQIVND (reference sequence). Losses at the gene ends were 7 bases for V and 5 bases for J; bases not matched to a gene: 4. The CDR3 DNA sequence: TGTGCCAGTACCGGGACTAGCGGACACAATGAGCAGTTCTTC. Its protein product is CASTGTSGHNEQFF.

The genes are TRBV7-9 and TRBJ1-2; 9 nucleotides agree with TRBD1. The germline V gene has CDR1 SEHNR and CDR2 FQNEAQ (reference sequence). The CDR3 runs 15 residues. Trimming removed 5 bases from V and 2 bases from J; junction bases left unmatched: 6. The CDR3 spells CASSTGTGRNYGYTF. In nucleotides, the CDR3 is TGTGCCAGCAGCACAGGGACAGGGAGAAACTATGGCTACACCTTC. Full variable domain (remainder filled in from reference TRBV7-9 and TRBJ1-2): DTGVSQNPRHKITKRGQNVTFRCDPISEHNRLYWYRQTLGQGPEFLTYFQNEAQLEKSRLLSDRFSAERPKGSFSTLEIQRTEQGDSAMYLCASSTGTGRNYGYTFGSGTRLTVV.

The chain employs TRBV14 and TRBJ1-1, with TRBD1 matching over 8 bases. This CDR3 contains 15 residues. V was pared by 4 bases and J by 1 base, with 5 bases of the junction left unmatched. Germline V gene sequence: CDR1 SGHDN, CDR2 FVKESK. The CDR3 DNA is TGTGCCAGCAGCCCAACAGGGGGTAGGAACACTGAAGCTTTCTTT. Encoded protein: CASSPTGGRNTEAFF.

The rearrangement uses TRBV12-5 and TRBJ1-3, with D unclear. CDR3 length: 15 amino acids. With 2 bases removed from V and 0 bases from J, the gap between germline ends came to 8 bases. CDR1 is LGHNT, CDR2 FRNRAP, per germline. This CDR3 reads CASGLPVSSGNTIYF. The CDR3 DNA sequence: TGTGCTAGTGGTTTGCCCGTTAGCTCTGGAAACACCATATATTTT. The full variable domain, in which reference TRBV12-5 and TRBJ1-3 provide the parts outside the CDR3, is DARVTQTPRHKVTEMGQEVTMRCQPILGHNTVFWYRQTMMQGLELLAYFRNRAPLDDSGMPKDRFSAEMPDATLATLKIQPSEPRDSAVYFCASGLPVSSGNTIYFGEGSWLTVV.

This sequence joins TRBV5-1 and TRBJ2-1; a possible D gene is TRBD2 (6 bases). V was shortened by 4 bases and J by 8 bases, with 13 bases between the two germline ends. Germline CDR1 reads SGHRS; CDR2 reads YFSETQ. This CDR3 has 13 amino acids. CDR3 amino acids: CASSRRPGDEQFF. Here the CDR3 DNA reads TGCGCCAGCAGCCGACGCCCGGGGGATGAGCAGTTCTTC. Drawing the rest from reference TRBV5-1 and TRBJ2-1, the complete variable domain is KAGVTQTPRYLIKTRGQQVTLSCSPISGHRSVSWYQQTPGQGLQFLFEYFSETQRNKGNFPGRFSGRQFSNSRSEMNVSTLELGDSALYLCASSRRPGDEQFFGPGTRLTVL.

V is TRBV25-1 and J is TRBJ2-1, with TRBD2 matching 7 bases. The length of the CDR3 is 14 residues. Germline-derived CDR1 and CDR2 are MGHDK and SYGVNS. V lost 11 bases and J lost 6; bases outside the gene matches: 13. The CDR3 spells CAVRLAGGTNEQFF. The CDR3 region has the DNA TGTGCCGTCAGACTAGCCGGGGGTACCAATGAGCAGTTCTTC.

This chain links TRBV7-9 with TRBJ1-1; D call uncertain. Trimming left V 2 bases short and J 1 base short, with 8 bases between. The CDR3 extends over 14 amino acids. Per the germline V gene, CDR1 is SEHNR and CDR2 is FQNEAQ (reference sequence). CDR3 sequence (DNA): TGTGCCAGCAGCTTAAAAGGAGAGAACACTGAAGCTTTCTTT. As protein: CASSLKGENTEAFF.

This sequence joins TRBV2 and TRBJ1-2; the D is unclear. The CDR3 spans 12 residues. V shed 4 bases and J shed 5 bases, with 8 bases lying between them. Per germline, CDR1 SNHLY and CDR2 FYNNEI. The CDR3 region has the DNA TGTGCCAGCAGTGCATCGGGGTATGGCTACACCTTC. This codes for CASSASGYGYTF.

The V gene is TRBV7-9, the J gene TRBJ1-2; tentative D call: TRBD1 (5 bases). This CDR3 region has 13 residues. Trimming removed 1 base at V and 6 bases at J, with 9 bases between. The germline V gene encodes CDR1 SEHNR and CDR2 FQNEAQ (reference sequence). The CDR3: CASSLEQDDGYTF. CDR3 in DNA: TGTGCCAGCAGCTTAGAACAGGATGATGGCTACACCTTC.

There are a few counts of this clone. The chain has TRBV2 and TRBJ2-2; no clear D gene. The CDR3 length is 13 residues. V was shortened by 5 bases and J by 5 bases, with 9 bases between the two germline ends. Per germline, CDR1 SNHLY and CDR2 FYNNEI. The CDR3 sequence: CASSPRGTGELFF. In DNA, the CDR3 is TGTGCCAGCAGTCCCAGAGGTACCGGGGAGCTGTTTTTT.

The chain links TRBV28 to TRBJ1-1, with 12 nucleotides matching TRBD1. J was trimmed by 4 bases and V by 3 bases; bases with no gene match: 9. Germline CDR1 reads MDHEN; CDR2 reads SYDVKM. The CDR3 is 17 amino acids. The CDR3 sequence: CASSLLPGQGAGTEAFF. The DNA of the CDR3 is TGTGCCAGCAGTTTGTTACCGGGACAGGGGGCGGGCACTGAAGCTTTCTTT.

The J gene is TRBJ2-6, the V gene TRBV30; perhaps TRBD2 as D (6 bases). The CDR3 has 15 amino acids. The germline V gene has CDR1 GTSNPN and CDR2 SVGIG (reference sequence). V was clipped by 5 bases and J by 3 bases, with 14 bases between them. In DNA form, the CDR3 reads TGTGCCTGGTGTATGGGGGGACTTGGGGCCAACGTCCTGACTTTC. Amino acids: CAWCMGGLGANVLTF. Filled out from reference TRBV30 and TRBJ2-6, the complete variable domain reads SQTIHQWPATLVQPVGSPLSLECTVEGTSNPNLYWYRQAAGRGLQLLFYSVGIGQISSEVPQNLSASRPQDRQFILSSKKLLLSDSGFYLCAWCMGGLGANVLTFGAGSRLTVL.

V usage is TRBV6-1 and J usage is TRBJ2-1; D is possibly TRBD2 (6 bases). The CDR3 is 14 amino acids. Trimming shortened V by 3 bases and J by 5 bases, and 11 bases separated the two germline ends. CDR1 and CDR2 from the germline V gene are MNHNS and SASEGT. As DNA, the CDR3 is TGTGCCAGCAGTGAGGACTACATAAACAATGAGCAGTTCTTC. Amino acid sequence: CASSEDYINNEQFF.

This clone was counted only a few times. This chain joins TRBV5-5 and TRBJ1-3; D unclear. Trimming stripped 0 bases from V and 8 bases from J, with 18 bases between. CDR1 is SGHKS and CDR2 is YYEKEE in the germline V gene (reference sequence). This CDR3 is built from 16 residues. CDR3 nucleotide sequence: TGTGCCAGCAGCTTGGGTGGGGTCACCCACGGGGACACCATATATTTT. Translated, it gives CASSLGGVTHGDTIYF.